The 2 T cell receptor beta chains presented below share a single source sample, sequenced in a study of blood T cell repertoires in COVID-19. Data came from immunoSEQ multiplex PCR; TCRdb stores just in-frame clones and leaves some out. The top ten hold roughly 1% of the sample, which has fewer than 600,000 clones, 89% seen once. The specimen was peripheral blood. These receptors all come from a man aged 18 to 29 with COVID-19, enrolled during active disease.

This chain connects TRBV27 to TRBJ1-5; 9 bases agree with TRBD1. The CDR3 loop spans 16 amino acids. V dropped 6 bases and J dropped 5; count of bases not matched to a gene: 11. The V gene's germline CDR1 is MNHEY and CDR2 SMNVEV (reference sequence). The CDR3 region has the DNA TGTGCCAGCAGGGAAACCGGGACAGGGACTTATCAGCCCCAGCATTTT. Translated, it gives CASRETGTGTYQPQHF.

The V call is TRBV2, the J call TRBJ2-1, with 9 bases matching TRBD2. Germline CDR1 is SNHLY and CDR2 is FYNNEI. The V segment lost 4 bases and the J segment 4 bases; nucleotides outside the gene matches: 2. This CDR3 is 14 amino acids long. The chain's CDR3 is CASSGLADYNEQFF. The CDR3 coding sequence is TGTGCCAGCAGTGGACTAGCGGATTACAATGAGCAGTTCTTC.